The T cell receptor (beta chain) described here comes from a study of Graves' ophthalmopathy and Graves' hyperthyroidism. Study details: Researchers obtained peripheral blood at initial diagnosis, before any treatment had begun.

In the case of this clonotype: What it binds is not known.

Broader study findings: The model achieved around 67% sensitivity and around 78% specificity for ophthalmopathy progression. Separation of ophthalmopathy from stable hyperthyroidism was achieved by a 13-signature model, at around 90% sensitivity and approximately 84% specificity.

Sampling 10 ml of fresh peripheral blood provided the PBMCs. Amplification from RNA transcripts yielded the TCR beta CDR3 regions. HTBI primers were employed in first-round RT-PCR, then a second-round multiplex PCR followed. In TCRdb, the multiplex PCR reads were re-called with MiXCR into one record per CDR3 protein. The table lists over 650,000 distinct CDR3 sequences, 35% to 45% of them singletons. This CDR3 comprises 14 residues. Germline values: CDR1 SNHLY, CDR2 FYNNEI. The V end lost 5 bases, the J end lost 9 bases, and 16 bases lay between the germline ends. Material: peripheral blood. The sequence derives from an adult man with Graves' ophthalmopathy. This rearrangement joins TRBV2 to TRBJ2-2; maybe TRBD2 (6 bases). The CDR3 DNA sequence: TGTGCCAGCAGTTACGGAGGGCTGGAATGGGAGCTGTTTTTT. The encoded protein is CASSYGGLEWELFF.